This TCR beta chain was captured in a study of graft-versus-host responses after intestinal transplantation. General observations from the study: Analysis identified GvH clones in recipient marrow, with some appearing first in ileum or blood. Researchers found peak circulating GvH clone levels linked to early post-transplant HvG declines.

Clones were read by immunoSEQ multiplex PCR, and TCRdb kept only the in-frame ones, dropping some. The sample lists roughly 60,000 clones, over 85% occurring once. Germline loops: CDR1 SGHTA, CDR2 FQGTGA. Trimming cost V 2 bases and J 9 bases; bases outside gene matches: 15. The CDR3 contains 18 residues. Remarks on this clone: The antigen is unknown.

The gene calls are TRBV7-3 and TRBJ2-1, with 11 bases fitting TRBD2. The source material was PBMCs, sampled 26 days after transplant. The receptor's source is a human patient who received an intestinal transplant, so some T cells may come from the graft donor. This CDR3 reads CASSLFGSASGGMIEQFF. The CDR3 coding sequence is TGTGCCAGCAGCTTATTTGGGTCGGCTAGCGGGGGGATGATTGAGCAGTTCTTC. Looking up the rest from reference TRBV7-3 and TRBJ2-1 gives the full variable domain: GAGVSQTPSNKVTEKGKYVELRCDPISGHTALYWYRQSLGQGPEFLIYFQGTGAADDSGLPNDRFFAVRPEGSVSTLKIQRTERGDSAVYLCASSLFGSASGGMIEQFFGPGTRLTVL.